This T cell receptor beta chain was identified during a study of beta chain features in type 1 diabetes. About the study: Examined across all samples were approximately 99 million sorted cells.

Study results and caveats: Cells with high TCR expression could be over-represented by cDNA sequencing.

This clone showed up just a few times. Its target is not known. Every bit of the isolated RNA underwent reverse transcription, so sequencing read expressed TCRB transcripts. Profiled with immunoSEQ multiplex PCR; TCRdb holds only in-frame clones, not every one. The sample holds about 150,000 clones, roughly 10% seen once. The TCR sequence derives from a man younger than 30 in good health. Sequencing used central memory CD4+ T cells from blood.

CDR3 sequence: CSVLRGRQVGANVLTF. As DNA, the CDR3 is TGCAGCGTTTTAAGGGGGCGTCAAGTTGGGGCCAACGTCCTGACTTTC. The chain is built from TRBV29-1 and TRBJ2-6; 7 bases align to TRBD1. V lost 5 bases, J lost 3 bases, and 10 bases stayed unmatched. This CDR3 has 16 amino acids. Germline V gene data show CDR1 as SQVTM and CDR2 as ANQGSEA.